The entry below describes one T cell receptor (beta chain). Its antigen is unidentified. This sample was taken from a study of cytomegalovirus exposure and HLA in healthy donors. Study at large: Earlier sequencing of about 179 million T cells yielded 120 million or so unique TCR beta sequences. Study conclusions and caveats: Later analysis revealed greater clonal expansion in HLA-associated TCR beta chains than in equally common others. In a later analysis, specific HLA alleles were associated with 16,000 or so TCR beta sequences at a 0.05 false discovery rate.

60 Vbeta and 13 Jbeta primers were used in PCR. Generated by immunoSEQ multiplex PCR, the TCRdb table keeps only in-frame clones and is missing some. The sample has roughly 160,000 clones; 75% are singletons. Likely unrecorded immune exposures existed in these nominally healthy donors. Sequenced: PBMCs. This TCR was sampled from a woman aged 40 to 49 in good health and CMV-seropositive.

CDR3 region: CALTPRLAYPDEKLFF. CDR3 DNA: TGTGCCTTGACACCTCGGCTGGCTTACCCTGATGAAAAACTGTTTTTT. This chain uses TRBV30 with TRBJ1-4; unclear D gene. Trimming stripped 7 bases from V and 6 bases from J, with 24 bases between. The germline V gene has CDR1 GTSNPN and CDR2 SVGIG (reference sequence). The CDR3 totals 16 residues.